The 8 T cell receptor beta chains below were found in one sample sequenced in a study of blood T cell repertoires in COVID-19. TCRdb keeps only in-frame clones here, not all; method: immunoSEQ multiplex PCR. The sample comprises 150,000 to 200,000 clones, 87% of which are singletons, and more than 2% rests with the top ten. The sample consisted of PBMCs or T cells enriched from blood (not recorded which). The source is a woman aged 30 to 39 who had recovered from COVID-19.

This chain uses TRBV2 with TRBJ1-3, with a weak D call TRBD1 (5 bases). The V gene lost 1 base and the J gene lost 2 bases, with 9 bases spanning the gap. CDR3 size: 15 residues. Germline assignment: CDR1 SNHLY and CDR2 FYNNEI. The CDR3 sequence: CASSEGWGAGNTIYF. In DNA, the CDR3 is TGTGCCAGCAGTGAAGGCTGGGGGGCTGGAAACACCATATATTTT.

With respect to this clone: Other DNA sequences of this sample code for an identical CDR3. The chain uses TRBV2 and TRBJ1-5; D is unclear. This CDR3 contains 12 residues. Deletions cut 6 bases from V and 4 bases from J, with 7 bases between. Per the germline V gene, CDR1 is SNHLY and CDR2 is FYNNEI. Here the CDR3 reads CASSRGNQPQHF. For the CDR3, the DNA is TGTGCCAGCAGCCGGGGAAATCAGCCCCAGCATTTT.

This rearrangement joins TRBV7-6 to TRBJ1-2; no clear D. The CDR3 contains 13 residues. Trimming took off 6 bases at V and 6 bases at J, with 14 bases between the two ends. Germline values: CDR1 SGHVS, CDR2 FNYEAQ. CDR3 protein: CASSSQMTDGYTF. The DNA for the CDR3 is TGTGCCAGCAGTTCCCAGATGACTGATGGCTACACCTTC. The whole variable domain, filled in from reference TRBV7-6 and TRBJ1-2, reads GAGVSQSPRYKVTKRGQDVALRCDPISGHVSLYWYRQALGQGPEFLTYFNYEAQQDKSGLPNDRFSAERPEGSISTLTIQRTEQRDSAMYRCASSSQMTDGYTFGSGTRLTVV.

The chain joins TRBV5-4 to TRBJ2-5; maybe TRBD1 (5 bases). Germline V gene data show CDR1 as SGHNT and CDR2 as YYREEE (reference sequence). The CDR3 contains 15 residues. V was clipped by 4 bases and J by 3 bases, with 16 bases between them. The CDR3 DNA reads TGTGCCAGCAGCCCGCTTCAGGGCCTGGAAGAGACCCAGTACTTC. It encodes CASSPLQGLEETQYF.

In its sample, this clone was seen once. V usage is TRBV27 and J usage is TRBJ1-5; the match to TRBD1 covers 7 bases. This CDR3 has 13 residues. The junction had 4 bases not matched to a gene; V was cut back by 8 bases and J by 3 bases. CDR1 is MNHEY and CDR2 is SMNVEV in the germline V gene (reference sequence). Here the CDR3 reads CASPGTVNQPQHF. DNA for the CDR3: TGTGCCAGCCCTGGGACAGTCAATCAGCCCCAGCATTTT.

This CDR3 is CASSYLDGGPGNTIYF. CDR3 bases: TGTGCCAGCAGTTACCTCGATGGAGGCCCTGGAAACACCATATATTTT. The chain combines TRBV6-5 with TRBJ1-3; D gene ambiguous. Germline CDR1 MNHEY, CDR2 SVGAGI. Trimming left V 2 bases short and J 2 bases short, with 13 bases between. The length of the CDR3 is 16 residues.

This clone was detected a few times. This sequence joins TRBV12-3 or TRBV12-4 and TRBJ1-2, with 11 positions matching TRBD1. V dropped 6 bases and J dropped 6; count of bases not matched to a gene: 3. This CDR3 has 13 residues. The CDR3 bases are TGTGCCAGCAGCCGGACAGGGGGCGATGGCTACACCTTC. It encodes CASSRTGGDGYTF.

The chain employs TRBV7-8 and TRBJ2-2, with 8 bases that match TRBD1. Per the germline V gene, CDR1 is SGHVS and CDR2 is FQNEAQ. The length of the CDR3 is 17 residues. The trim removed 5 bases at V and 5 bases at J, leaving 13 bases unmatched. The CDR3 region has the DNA TGTGCCAGCAGCGCCGACAGGGGCGGCTTTGGGACCGGGGAGCTGTTTTTT. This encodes CASSADRGGFGTGELFF.